Sequencing of this TCR beta chain was carried out in a study of blood T cell repertoires in COVID-19. Original handling: Amplified reference gene primers provided the basis for estimating nucleated cell counts. Only in-frame clones appear in the TCRdb table, and some are missing; sequencing was by immunoSEQ multiplex PCR. That table gives V, J and clone size, and the DNA gave D and trimming. This table holds approximately 22,000 clones, around 73% found once. The V gene's germline CDR1 is SNHLY and CDR2 FYNNEI. Trimming cost V 10 bases and J 5 bases; bases outside gene matches: 11. The length of the CDR3 is 14 residues. The table lists this clone with a few counts.

The J gene is TRBJ2-3, the V gene TRBV2; 8 bases agree with TRBD2. Sequencing used peripheral blood. The receptor comes from a human donor in a cohort sampled during active or convalescent COVID-19. The CDR3, as DNA: TGTGCCACCCACGCGGGGGGCGGAGGAGATACGCAGTATTTT. It translates to CATHAGGGGDTQYF.